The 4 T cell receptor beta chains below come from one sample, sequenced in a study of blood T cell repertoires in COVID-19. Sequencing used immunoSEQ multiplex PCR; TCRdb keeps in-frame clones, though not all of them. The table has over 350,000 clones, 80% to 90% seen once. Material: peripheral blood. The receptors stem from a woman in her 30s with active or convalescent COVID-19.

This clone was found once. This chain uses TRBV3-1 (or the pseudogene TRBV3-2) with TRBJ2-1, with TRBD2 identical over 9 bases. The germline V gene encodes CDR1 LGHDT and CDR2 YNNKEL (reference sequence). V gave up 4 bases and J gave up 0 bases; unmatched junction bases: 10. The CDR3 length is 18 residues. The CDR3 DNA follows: TGTGCCAGCAGCCGGCATGGGTCAGCGGGAGGCTCCTACAATGAGCAGTTCTTC. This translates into CASSRHGSAGGSYNEQFF.

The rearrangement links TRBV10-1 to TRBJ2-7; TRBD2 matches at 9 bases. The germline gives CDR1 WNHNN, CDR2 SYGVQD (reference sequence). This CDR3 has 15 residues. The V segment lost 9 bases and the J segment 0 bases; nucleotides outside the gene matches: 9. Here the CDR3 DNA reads TGCGCCAGTTCTTCGGCGGGAGGGCCCTCCTACGAGCAGTACTTC. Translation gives CASSSAGGPSYEQYF.

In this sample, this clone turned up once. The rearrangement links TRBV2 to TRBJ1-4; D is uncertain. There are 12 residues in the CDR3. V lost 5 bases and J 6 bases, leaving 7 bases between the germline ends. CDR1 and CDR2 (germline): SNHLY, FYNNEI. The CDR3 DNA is TGTGCCAGCAGTCCTCAGGATGAAAAACTGTTTTTT. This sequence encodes CASSPQDEKLFF.

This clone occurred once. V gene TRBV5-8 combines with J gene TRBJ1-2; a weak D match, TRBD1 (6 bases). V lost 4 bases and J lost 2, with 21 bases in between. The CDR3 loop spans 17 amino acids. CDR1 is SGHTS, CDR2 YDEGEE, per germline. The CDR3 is CASSPGWTARFNYGYTF. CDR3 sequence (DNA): TGTGCCAGCAGCCCCGGCTGGACAGCTCGTTTCAACTATGGCTACACCTTC.